These 3 T cell receptor beta chains were sequenced from one sample in a study of OX40 agonist ivuxolimab in advanced cancers. Using immunoSEQ multiplex PCR, the repertoire was profiled, and TCRdb retains in-frame clones only, with some absent. The sample carries about 73,000 clones, roughly 90% recorded once. The starting material was CD4+ or CD8+ T cells sorted from blood, obtained in a trial of the OX40 agonist ivuxolimab. Source of these receptors: an adult with an advanced solid tumor such as melanoma, head and neck, liver or kidney cancer.

The chain combines TRBV6-6 with TRBJ1-1; the match to TRBD1 covers 9 bases. This CDR3 is built from 16 residues. V gave up 2 bases and J gave up 3 bases; unmatched junction bases: 7. CDR1 is MNHNY, CDR2 SVGAGI, per germline (reference sequence). The chain's CDR3 is CASSYGRTGVDTEAFF. CDR3 in DNA: TGTGCCAGCAGTTACGGAAGGACAGGGGTCGACACTGAAGCTTTCTTT.

J is TRBJ1-6 and V is TRBV4-1; tentative D call: TRBD1 (6 bases). The ends were cut back, 1 base at V and 10 bases at J, with 23 bases in the middle. Germline V CDR1 and CDR2: MGHRA, YSYEKL. The CDR3 covers 18 residues. CDR3 in DNA: TGCGCCAGCAGCCAAGGGGGGCAGGGAAAGAAGGGCGACTCACCCCTCCACTTT. Translated: CASSQGGQGKKGDSPLHF.

The gene calls are TRBV6-5 and TRBJ2-7; D gene ambiguous. Trimming took 7 bases from V and 7 from J, leaving 17 bases between them. The germline CDR1 and CDR2 sequences are MNHEY and SVGAGI. This CDR3 has 13 residues. CDR3 in DNA: TGTGCCAGCACAGAATCCGGTCTGCGGGAGCAGTACTTC. It specifies CASTESGLREQYF.